This T cell receptor (beta chain) derives from a study of T cells in Graves' hyperthyroidism and ophthalmopathy. CDR3 size: 16 residues. Germline CDR1 reads SEHNR; CDR2 reads FQNEAQ (reference sequence). Worth noting for this clonotype: One end of the junction does not line up with germline, which may come from a read error.

Researchers took RNA transcripts and amplified the TCR beta CDR3 regions from them. The TCR CDR3 was amplified in a first-round RT-PCR using the HTBI primer set. MiXCR was run by TCRdb on the multiplex PCR reads, yielding one entry per CDR3 protein. The profile shows about 640,000 distinct CDR3 sequences, just under 45% of them singletons. The clonotype originates from an adult man with Graves' disease, either hyperthyroidism or ophthalmopathy (not recorded which). The chain couples TRBV7-9 to TRBJ2-7, with 8 bases aligning to TRBD2. Sequenced material: peripheral blood or thyroid tissue (not recorded which). The CDR3 bases are TGCGCCAGCAGCCAAGATCTCTCGGGGGGGACCTACGAGCAGTACTTC. Its protein is CASSQDLSGGTYEQYF.